The rows below give T cell receptor beta chains drawn from one sample of a study of blood T cell repertoires in COVID-19. TCRdb's table, derived via immunoSEQ multiplex PCR, lists solely in-frame clones and lacks some. The table has some 150,000 clones, approximately 92% seen once. The sequenced material came from peripheral blood. The receptor source for this set is a woman aged 35 to 49 with acute or convalescent COVID-19. CDR3s include the opening cysteine and the closing phenylalanine or tryptophan. D genes are given only for firm matches. Rows may omit the clone size; those that give it use once, few, many or a size class.

CDR3aa: CASSVITGSGANVLTF
CDR3nt: TGTGCCAGCAGTGTGATTACGGGTAGTGGGGCCAACGTCCTGACTTTC
d_gene: -
abundance: few
v_gene: TRBV6-1
j_gene: TRBJ2-6

CDR3aa: CASSLGQGSYEQYF
CDR3nt: TGTGCCAGCAGCTTAGGACAGGGCTCCTACGAGCAGTACTTC
d_gene: TRBD1
abundance: -
v_gene: TRBV9
j_gene: TRBJ2-7

CDR3aa: CASSLNNYEQYF
CDR3nt: TGTGCCAGCAGTTTAAACAACTACGAGCAGTACTTC
d_gene: -
abundance: -
v_gene: TRBV6-2/TRBV6-3
j_gene: TRBJ2-7

CDR3aa: CASSLGWGAGNTIYF
CDR3nt: TGTGCCAGCAGCTTAGGATGGGGCGCTGGAAACACCATATATTTT
d_gene: -
abundance: -
v_gene: TRBV5-8
j_gene: TRBJ1-3

CDR3aa: CASSTPSRLREQETQYF
CDR3nt: TGTGCCAGCAGCACGCCTTCTCGGTTGCGGGAACAAGAGACCCAGTACTTC
d_gene: -
abundance: -
v_gene: TRBV21-1
j_gene: TRBJ2-5

CDR3aa: CATGTSGDYEQYF
CDR3nt: TGTGCCACGGGGACATCGGGCGACTACGAGCAGTACTTC
d_gene: -
abundance: -
v_gene: TRBV19
j_gene: TRBJ2-7

CDR3aa: CASAFQGVDTEAFF
CDR3nt: TGTGCCAGCGCGTTTCAGGGGGTGGACACTGAAGCTTTCTTT
d_gene: TRBD1
abundance: -
v_gene: TRBV7-9
j_gene: TRBJ1-1

CDR3aa: CATSDTANRPANTGELFF
CDR3nt: TGTGCCACCAGTGATACGGCGAACAGGCCAGCGAACACCGGGGAGCTGTTTTTT
d_gene: -
abundance: -
v_gene: TRBV24-1
j_gene: TRBJ2-2

CDR3aa: CASSIAGQSYNEQFF
CDR3nt: TGTGCCAGTAGTATAGCGGGACAGTCCTACAATGAGCAGTTCTTC
d_gene: TRBD1
abundance: -
v_gene: TRBV19
j_gene: TRBJ2-1

CDR3aa: CASSFAGGGYAYEQYF
CDR3nt: TGTGCCAGCAGCTTCGCCGGCGGAGGGTACGCCTACGAGCAGTACTTC
d_gene: -
abundance: once
v_gene: TRBV7-2
j_gene: TRBJ2-7

CDR3aa: CASMTGSPNTGELFF
CDR3nt: TGCGCCAGTATGACCGGGAGTCCGAACACCGGGGAGCTGTTTTTT
d_gene: -
abundance: -
v_gene: TRBV5-1
j_gene: TRBJ2-2

CDR3aa: CASSPLRTGGDEQYF
CDR3nt: TGTGCCAGTAGCCCACTTAGGACAGGGGGCGACGAGCAGTACTTC
d_gene: TRBD1
abundance: -
v_gene: TRBV19
j_gene: TRBJ2-7

CDR3aa: CASSLGSYEQYF
CDR3nt: TGTGCCAGCAGTCTCGGTAGCTACGAGCAGTACTTC
d_gene: -
abundance: -
v_gene: TRBV28
j_gene: TRBJ2-7

CDR3aa: CASSQWTGGEETQYF
CDR3nt: TGTGCCAGCAGCCAATGGACGGGGGGAGAAGAGACCCAGTACTTC
d_gene: TRBD2
abundance: once
v_gene: TRBV3-1/TRBV3-2
j_gene: TRBJ2-5

CDR3aa: CASSQGPAGGYEQYF
CDR3nt: TGTGCCAGCAGCCAAGGGCCAGCGGGAGGGTACGAGCAGTACTTC
d_gene: TRBD2
abundance: -
v_gene: TRBV3-1/TRBV3-2
j_gene: TRBJ2-7

CDR3aa: CASSPPGLAVYEQYF
CDR3nt: TGTGCCAGCTCACCTCCGGGACTAGCGGTTTACGAGCAGTACTTC
d_gene: TRBD2
abundance: -
v_gene: TRBV18
j_gene: TRBJ2-7

CDR3aa: CASSRSGGPKTGELFF
CDR3nt: TGTGCCAGCAGCCGAAGCGGGGGCCCTAAGACCGGGGAGCTGTTTTTT
d_gene: TRBD2
abundance: -
v_gene: TRBV5-6
j_gene: TRBJ2-2

CDR3aa: CASSYSLAGRSPLHF
CDR3nt: TGTGCCAGCAGTTACTCGTTGGCAGGTCGTTCACCCCTCCACTTT
d_gene: -
abundance: few
v_gene: TRBV6-5
j_gene: TRBJ1-6

CDR3aa: CASSPRDRGLYEQYF
CDR3nt: TGCGCCAGCAGCCCTAGGGACAGGGGCCTCTACGAGCAGTACTTC
d_gene: TRBD1
abundance: once
v_gene: TRBV4-1
j_gene: TRBJ2-7

CDR3aa: CASSLPTGGTEAFF
CDR3nt: TGTGCCAGCAGCCTACCGACGGGGGGGACTGAAGCTTTCTTT
d_gene: -
abundance: -
v_gene: TRBV5-6
j_gene: TRBJ1-1

CDR3aa: CATSRQGNYGYTF
CDR3nt: TGTGCCACCAGCAGACAGGGCAATTATGGCTACACCTTC
d_gene: TRBD1
abundance: -
v_gene: TRBV24-1
j_gene: TRBJ1-2

CDR3aa: CASSLAAGGLETQYF
CDR3nt: TGTGCCAGCAGCTTAGCAGCGGGAGGTTTAGAGACCCAGTACTTC
d_gene: TRBD2
abundance: -
v_gene: TRBV7-3
j_gene: TRBJ2-5

CDR3aa: CASTSGQGMPPNTGELFF
CDR3nt: TGTGCCAGCACATCGGGACAGGGGATGCCCCCGAACACCGGGGAGCTGTTTTTT
d_gene: TRBD1
abundance: -
v_gene: TRBV27
j_gene: TRBJ2-2

CDR3aa: CASSGGLSPLEQYF
CDR3nt: TGCGCCAGCAGCGGAGGACTATCTCCGCTCGAGCAGTACTTC
d_gene: -
abundance: -
v_gene: TRBV5-1
j_gene: TRBJ2-7